Detailed here is one T cell receptor beta chain. Its cognate antigen is unknown. Sequencing libraries for TCR beta were prepared with iRepertoire HTBI primers and Arm-PCR of CDR3 regions. A single record per CDR3 protein comes from TCRdb applying MiXCR to the multiplex PCR reads. Here the sample spans 300,000 to 500,000 distinct CDR3 sequences, around 21% being singletons. Time point here: persistent/refractory GD, antithyroid drugs over 5 years with positive TRAb. RNA from PBMCs was the source of the TCR library. Graves' disease diagnosis followed American Thyroid Association guidelines. The sample comes from a study of regulatory T cells in long-lasting Graves disease. For the study at large: Over 5 years of antithyroid drugs with positive TSH receptor antibodies was taken to mean persistent Graves' disease. Study results and caveats: Persistent disease showed a preference for TRBV28, TRBJ1-2 and TRBJ2-5.

The CDR3 runs to 15 residues. J gave up 10 bases and V 3 bases, and 14 bases lay outside the gene matches. Germline lookup yields CDR1 SEHNR and CDR2 FQNEAQ (reference sequence). This receptor was taken from a female donor with Graves disease. This sample comprised peripheral blood mononuclear cells (PBMCs), obtained when the disease was refractory, from a patient treated with antithyroid drugs. The chain joins TRBV7-9 to TRBJ2-5; TRBD1 matches 7 bases. CDR3 sequence: CASSFRDSSFGSQYF. As DNA, the CDR3 is TGTGCCAGCAGCTTCCGGGACAGTAGCTTTGGGAGCCAGTACTTC.